This entry features one T cell receptor beta chain sequence. Its specificity is unknown. TRB was amplified from 250 ng of peripheral blood genomic DNA per sample. This sample stems from a study of T cell clusters in autoimmune cytopenias. Study-level points and caveats: The T cell clusters were defined only in silico, without experimental functional validation. Physiological T cell clusters of healthy donors were apparently absent in primary autoimmune cytopenia patients. TRB repertoire shifts in secondary cytopenia and chronic lymphocytic leukemia mostly reflected lymphoma, not autoimmunity.

CDR3 length equals 16 residues. The germline CDR1 and CDR2 sequences are MNHEY and SVGAGI. TRB was amplified by touch-down multiplex PCR, primer pools A and B combined. TCRdb derives one entry per CDR3 protein from the multiplex PCR reads, leaving out DNA. The table lists more than 12,000 distinct CDR3 sequences. This TCR was sampled from a human donor with an autoimmune cytopenia or autoimmune hepatitis (not recorded which). The chain is built from TRBV6-5 and TRBJ2-3; as DNA is missing, the TRBD2 call by TCRdb cannot be tested. Sequenced input: peripheral blood. The CDR3 sequence: CASSEPGGGRVDTQYF.